Shown below are 10 T cell receptor beta chains from a single sample sequenced in a study of blood T cell repertoires in COVID-19. Some clones are missing from TCRdb's copy, which holds only in-frame ones; the method was immunoSEQ multiplex PCR. The data hold approximately 290,000 clones, with approximately 84% observed a single time. Sequencing input: peripheral blood. Every receptor here comes from a person aged 70 to 85 with COVID-19, enrolled during active disease.

The chain uses TRBV7-2 and TRBJ1-2, with D perhaps TRBD1 (6 bases). V lost 2 bases, J lost 0 bases, and 16 bases lay in between. The germline CDR1 and CDR2 sequences are SGHTA and FQGNSA. The CDR3 contains 17 residues. The chain's CDR3 is CASSLRRRGGANYGYTF. CDR3 nucleotide sequence: TGTGCCAGCAGCTTAAGGCGGAGGGGGGGAGCTAACTATGGCTACACCTTC.

The chain links TRBV7-9 to TRBJ2-7; 13 positions match TRBD2. After removal of 5 bases from V and 6 bases from J, the junction contained 7 bases not matched to a gene. Germline CDR1 reads SEHNR; CDR2 reads FQNEAQ (reference sequence). The CDR3 runs to 15 residues. The CDR3 sequence: CASSPPGLAGAEQYF. For the CDR3, the DNA is TGTGCCAGCAGCCCCCCCGGACTAGCGGGGGCCGAGCAGTACTTC.

The chain recombines TRBV4-1 with TRBJ1-2; tentative D call: TRBD1 (6 bases). The length of the CDR3 is 13 residues. V was pared by 1 base and J by 7 bases, with 10 bases between. Germline assignment: CDR1 MGHRA and CDR2 YSYEKL. As DNA, the CDR3 is TGCGCCAGCAGCCAAGCAGGGGTTGGTGGCTACACCTTC. It yields the protein CASSQAGVGGYTF.

The chain couples TRBV5-8 to TRBJ2-1; 14 nucleotides line up with TRBD2. Germline values: CDR1 SGHTS, CDR2 YDEGEE. This CDR3 has 17 residues. Trimming cost V 5 bases and J 1 base; bases outside gene matches: 5. The CDR3 sequence is CASSVTSGGASYNEQFF. In DNA form, the CDR3 reads TGTGCCAGCAGTGTGACTAGCGGGGGGGCGTCCTACAATGAGCAGTTCTTC.

This rearrangement joins TRBV9 to TRBJ2-1; 7 bases map to TRBD2. Germline CDR1 and CDR2: SGDLS and YYNGEE. The junction had 12 bases not matched to a gene; V was cut back by 4 bases and J by 2 bases. The CDR3 is 17 residues long. In DNA, the CDR3 is TGTGCCAGCAGCCCTAGACTAGCCCGAAGAACCTACAATGAGCAGTTCTTC. It codes for CASSPRLARRTYNEQFF.

The chain is built from TRBV29-1 and TRBJ2-7, with TRBD1 matching over 9 bases. CDR1 SQVTM and CDR2 ANQGSEA come from the germline V gene. V was clipped by 7 bases and J by 2 bases; unmatched bases: 9. The CDR3 extends over 14 amino acids. CDR3 DNA sequence: TGCAGCGCCACACTCAACAGGGGGCCCTACGAGCAGTACTTC. Translated: CSATLNRGPYEQYF.

The chain links TRBV5-6 to TRBJ1-6; D is possibly TRBD1 (5 bases). The CDR3 totals 16 residues. CDR1 is SGHDT and CDR2 is YYEEEE in the germline V gene. Trimming left V 1 base short and J 0 bases short, with 8 bases between. CDR3 sequence: CASSLRGSSYNSPLHF. CDR3 bases: TGTGCCAGCAGCTTGAGGGGAAGCTCCTATAATTCACCCCTCCACTTT.

This chain uses TRBV2 with TRBJ2-2, with 9 bases aligning to TRBD2. In germline, CDR1 is SNHLY, CDR2 FYNNEI. The CDR3 is 16 residues long. The trim removed 5 bases at V and 4 bases at J, leaving 8 bases unmatched. CDR3 in DNA: TGTGCCAGCAGTACCAGCGGGACTAGCCTCACCGGGGAGCTGTTTTTT. This translates into CASSTSGTSLTGELFF.

The CDR3 protein is CASSYGTQIGYEQYF. In nucleotides, the CDR3 is TGTGCCAGCAGTTACGGGACTCAGATTGGATACGAGCAGTACTTC. The gene calls are TRBV6-2 or TRBV6-3 and TRBJ2-7; D perhaps matches TRBD2 (6 bases). From germline, CDR1 is MNHEY and CDR2 SVGEGT. There are 15 residues in the CDR3. Trimming stripped 2 bases from V and 4 bases from J, with 15 bases between.

The chain uses TRBV6-4 and TRBJ2-3, with 7 bases that match TRBD2. Germline loops: CDR1 MRHNA, CDR2 SNTAGT. This CDR3 spans 16 amino acids. After removal of 3 bases from V and 2 bases from J, the junction contained 8 bases not matched to a gene. The CDR3 DNA follows: TGTGCCAGCAGTGATCGACGGGGGGTAAACACAGATACGCAGTATTTT. It is translated as CASSDRRGVNTDTQYF.